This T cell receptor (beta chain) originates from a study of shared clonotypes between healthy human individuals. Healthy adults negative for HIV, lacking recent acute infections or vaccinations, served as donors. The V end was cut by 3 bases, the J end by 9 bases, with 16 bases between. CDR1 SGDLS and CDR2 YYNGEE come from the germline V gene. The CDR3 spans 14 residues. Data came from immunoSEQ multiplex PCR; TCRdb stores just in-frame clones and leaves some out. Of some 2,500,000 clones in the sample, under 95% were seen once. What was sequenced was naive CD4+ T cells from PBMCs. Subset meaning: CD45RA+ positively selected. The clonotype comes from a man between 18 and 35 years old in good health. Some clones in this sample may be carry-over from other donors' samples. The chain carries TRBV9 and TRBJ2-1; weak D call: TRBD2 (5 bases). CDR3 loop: CASSGDTRSIEQFF. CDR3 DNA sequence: TGTGCCAGCAGCGGAGATACTAGATCCATTGAGCAGTTCTTC.